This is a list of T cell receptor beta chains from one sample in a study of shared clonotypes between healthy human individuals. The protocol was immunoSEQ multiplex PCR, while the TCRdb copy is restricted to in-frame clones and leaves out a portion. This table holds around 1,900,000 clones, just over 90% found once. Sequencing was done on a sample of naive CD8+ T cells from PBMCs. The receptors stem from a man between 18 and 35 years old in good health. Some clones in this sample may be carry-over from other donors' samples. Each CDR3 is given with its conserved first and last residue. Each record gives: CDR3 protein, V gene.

CDR3 protein: CASSVEGKSQETQYF; V gene: TRBV9
CDR3 protein: CSVEPSGRAYEETQYF; V gene: TRBV29-1
CDR3 protein: CASNPSGRDLREQFF; V gene: TRBV7-9
CDR3 protein: CASSQEGAEGSAEQYF; V gene: TRBV4-2
CDR3 protein: CASSYIVEDSRQTQYF; V gene: TRBV6-6
CDR3 protein: CASRIGGSNQPQHF; V gene: TRBV27
CDR3 protein: CASSAPRAGGPDTQYF; V gene: TRBV9
CDR3 protein: CASSVTGEAKNIQYF; V gene: TRBV6-5
CDR3 protein: CASSLAPASGSYNEQFF; V gene: TRBV7-9
CDR3 protein: CASSLRRTGTLENEQFF; V gene: TRBV4-3
CDR3 protein: CASSRTPTDTQYF; V gene: TRBV11-1
CDR3 protein: CASSDVKGGHNEQFF; V gene: TRBV13
CDR3 protein: CASSASVATYNEQFF; V gene: TRBV11-2
CDR3 protein: CASRAGTNYGYTF; V gene: TRBV27
CDR3 protein: CASSLAGGEGTSGIEQFF; V gene: TRBV5-6
CDR3 protein: CASSFQGTVNTEAFF; V gene: TRBV7-8
CDR3 protein: CASSLSLRDRGKGEQFF; V gene: TRBV2
CDR3 protein: CASSRETGTLNTGELFF; V gene: TRBV4-3
CDR3 protein: CASRVTSGRDHNEQFF; V gene: TRBV2
CDR3 protein: CAISDSQDGYEQYF; V gene: TRBV10-3
CDR3 protein: CASSLASGSPYNEQFF; V gene: TRBV7-2
CDR3 protein: CASREFRSNQPQHF; V gene: TRBV6-1
CDR3 protein: CASSPGGYTEAFF; V gene: TRBV13
CDR3 protein: CASSFGEGNTGELFF; V gene: TRBV27
CDR3 protein: CASSLGTGVPYEQYF; V gene: TRBV7-9
CDR3 protein: CASSQDGQESTDTQYF; V gene: TRBV14
CDR3 protein: CARAGGRSNEKLFF; V gene: TRBV2
CDR3 protein: CASSLWQTEAFF; V gene: TRBV5-8
CDR3 protein: CASSPAPGQTQYF; V gene: TRBV28
CDR3 protein: CASTPRRVVAEAFF; V gene: TRBV6-1
CDR3 protein: CATPGKGQVPEGYTF; V gene: TRBV11-2
CDR3 protein: CASSEEASTDTQYF; V gene: TRBV10-1
CDR3 protein: CASSTQLRVNTEAFF; V gene: TRBV27
CDR3 protein: CSVRDYVYEQYF; V gene: TRBV29-1
CDR3 protein: CASSRGQGARFGNQPQHF; V gene: TRBV28
CDR3 protein: CASRSGTEQFF; V gene: TRBV27
CDR3 protein: CAISSTGGANQPQHF; V gene: TRBV10-3
CDR3 protein: CASSVSPGSYGYTF; V gene: TRBV9
CDR3 protein: CASSIAVSSYNEQFF; V gene: TRBV28
CDR3 protein: CASSLEQGLPSNVLTF; V gene: TRBV7-9
CDR3 protein: CASSLFLAGGNEQFF; V gene: TRBV11-2
CDR3 protein: CASSRGLVTYEQYF; V gene: TRBV27
CDR3 protein: CASSESQGVGTEAFF; V gene: TRBV2
CDR3 protein: CASSLRTGSYEQFF; V gene: TRBV7-9
CDR3 protein: CASSSPTLSHDRNYGYTF; V gene: TRBV7-9
CDR3 protein: CASSAPRGPASYEQYF; V gene: TRBV6-1
CDR3 protein: CASSVSWREVDDNEQFF; V gene: TRBV9
CDR3 protein: CASIRSGGRARVHNEQFF; V gene: TRBV2
CDR3 protein: CASSLRGQGYHEQYF; V gene: TRBV5-4
CDR3 protein: CASRPPDREYGYTF; V gene: TRBV7-9
CDR3 protein: CSVLGQGAISGTEAFF; V gene: TRBV29-1
CDR3 protein: CASSLRLAEYEQYF; V gene: TRBV4-3
CDR3 protein: CASSQVLPGTGNEKLFF; V gene: TRBV4-1